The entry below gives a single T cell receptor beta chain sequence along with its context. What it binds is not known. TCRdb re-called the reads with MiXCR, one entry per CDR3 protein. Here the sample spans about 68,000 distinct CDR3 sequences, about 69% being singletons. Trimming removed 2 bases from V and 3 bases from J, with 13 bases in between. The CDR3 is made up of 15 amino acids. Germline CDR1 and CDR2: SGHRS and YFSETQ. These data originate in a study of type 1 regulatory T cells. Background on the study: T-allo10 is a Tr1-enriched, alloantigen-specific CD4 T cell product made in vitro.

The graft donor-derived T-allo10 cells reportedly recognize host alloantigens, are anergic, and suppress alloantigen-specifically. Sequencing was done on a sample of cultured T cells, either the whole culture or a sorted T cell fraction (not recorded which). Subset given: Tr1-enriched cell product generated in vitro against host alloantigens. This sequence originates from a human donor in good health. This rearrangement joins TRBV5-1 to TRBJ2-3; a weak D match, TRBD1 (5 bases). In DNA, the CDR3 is TGCGCCAGCAGCTTCACCCCGACAGATACAGATACGCAGTATTTT. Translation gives CASSFTPTDTDTQYF.